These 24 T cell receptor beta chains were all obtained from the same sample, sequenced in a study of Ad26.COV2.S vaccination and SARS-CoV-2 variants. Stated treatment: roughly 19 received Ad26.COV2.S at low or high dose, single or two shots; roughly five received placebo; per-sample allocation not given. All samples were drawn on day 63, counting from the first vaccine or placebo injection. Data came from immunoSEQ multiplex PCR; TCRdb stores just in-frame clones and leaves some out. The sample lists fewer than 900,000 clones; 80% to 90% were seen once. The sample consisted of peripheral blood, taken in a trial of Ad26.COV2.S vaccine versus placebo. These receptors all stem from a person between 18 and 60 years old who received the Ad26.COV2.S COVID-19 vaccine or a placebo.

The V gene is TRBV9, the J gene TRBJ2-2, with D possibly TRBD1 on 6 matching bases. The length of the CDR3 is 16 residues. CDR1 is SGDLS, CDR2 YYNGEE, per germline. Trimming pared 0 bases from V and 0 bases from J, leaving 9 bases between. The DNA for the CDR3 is TGTGCCAGCAGCGTAGAGGGGGTGCCGAACACCGGGGAGCTGTTTTTT. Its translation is CASSVEGVPNTGELFF.

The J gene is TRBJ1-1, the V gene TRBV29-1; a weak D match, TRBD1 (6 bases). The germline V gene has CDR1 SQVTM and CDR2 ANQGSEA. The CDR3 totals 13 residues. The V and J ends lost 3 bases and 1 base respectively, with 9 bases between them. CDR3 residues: CSVDGGKNTEAFF. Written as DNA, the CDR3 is TGCAGCGTTGACGGGGGCAAGAACACTGAAGCTTTCTTT.

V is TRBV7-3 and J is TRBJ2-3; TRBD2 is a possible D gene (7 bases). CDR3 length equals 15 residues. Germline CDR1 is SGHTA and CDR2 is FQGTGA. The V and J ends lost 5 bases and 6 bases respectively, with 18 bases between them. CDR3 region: CASSPRSGGPDTQYF. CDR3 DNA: TGTGCCAGCAGCCCCAGGTCCGGGGGGCCTGATACGCAGTATTTT.

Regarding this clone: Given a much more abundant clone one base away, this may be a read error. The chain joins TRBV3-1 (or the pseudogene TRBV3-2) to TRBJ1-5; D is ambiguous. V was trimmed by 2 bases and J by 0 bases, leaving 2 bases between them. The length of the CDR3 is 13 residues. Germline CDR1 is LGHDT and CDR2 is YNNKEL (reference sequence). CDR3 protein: CASSQHSNQPQHF. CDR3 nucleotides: TGTGCCAGCAGCCAACATAGCAATCAGCCCCAGCATTTT.

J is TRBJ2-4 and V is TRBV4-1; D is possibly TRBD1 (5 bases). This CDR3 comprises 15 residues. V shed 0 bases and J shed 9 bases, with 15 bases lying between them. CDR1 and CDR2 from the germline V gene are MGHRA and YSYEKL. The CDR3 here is CASSQEDRGKGIQYF. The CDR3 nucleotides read TGCGCCAGCAGCCAAGAAGACAGAGGCAAAGGCATTCAGTACTTC.

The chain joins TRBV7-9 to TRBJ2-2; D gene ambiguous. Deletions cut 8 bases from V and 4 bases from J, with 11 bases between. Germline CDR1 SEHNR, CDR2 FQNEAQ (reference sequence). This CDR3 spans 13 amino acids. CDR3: CASHLWGTGELFF. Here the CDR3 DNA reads TGTGCCAGCCACCTGTGGGGCACCGGGGAGCTGTTTTTT. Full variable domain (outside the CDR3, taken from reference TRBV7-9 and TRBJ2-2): DTGVSQNPRHKITKRGQNVTFRCDPISEHNRLYWYRQTLGQGPEFLTYFQNEAQLEKSRLLSDRFSAERPKGSFSTLEIQRTEQGDSAMYLCASHLWGTGELFFGEGSRLTVL.

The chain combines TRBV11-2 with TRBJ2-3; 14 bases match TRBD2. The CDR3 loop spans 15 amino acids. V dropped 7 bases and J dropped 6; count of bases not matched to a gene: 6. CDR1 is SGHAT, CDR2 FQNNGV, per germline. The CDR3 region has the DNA TGTGCCAGCACAAGGGGACTAGCGGGAGTCGATACGCAGTATTTT. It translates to CASTRGLAGVDTQYF.

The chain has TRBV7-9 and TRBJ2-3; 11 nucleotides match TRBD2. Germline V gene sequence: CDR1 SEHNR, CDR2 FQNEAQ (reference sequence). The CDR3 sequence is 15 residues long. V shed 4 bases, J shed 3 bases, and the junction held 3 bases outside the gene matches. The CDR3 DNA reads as TGTGCCAGCAGCTCTAGCGGGGGGCGGACAGATACGCAGTATTTT. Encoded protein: CASSSSGGRTDTQYF.

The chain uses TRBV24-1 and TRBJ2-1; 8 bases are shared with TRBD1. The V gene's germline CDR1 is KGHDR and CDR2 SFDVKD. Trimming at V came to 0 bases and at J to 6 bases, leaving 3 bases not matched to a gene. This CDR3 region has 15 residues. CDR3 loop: CATSDLRTGSNEQFF. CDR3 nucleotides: TGTGCCACCAGTGATTTGAGGACAGGGAGCAATGAGCAGTTCTTC.

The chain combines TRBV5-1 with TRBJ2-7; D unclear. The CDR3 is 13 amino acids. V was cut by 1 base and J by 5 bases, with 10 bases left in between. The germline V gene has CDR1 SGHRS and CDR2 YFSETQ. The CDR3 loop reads CASSLFTGNEQYF. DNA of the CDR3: TGCGCCAGCAGCTTGTTCACGGGCAACGAGCAGTACTTC.

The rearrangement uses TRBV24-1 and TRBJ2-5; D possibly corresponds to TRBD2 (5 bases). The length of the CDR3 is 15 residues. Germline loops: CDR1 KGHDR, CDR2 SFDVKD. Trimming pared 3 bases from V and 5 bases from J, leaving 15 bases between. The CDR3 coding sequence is TGTGCCACCAGTGATACCCTTGGTTCGGGGGAGACCCAGTACTTC. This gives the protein CATSDTLGSGETQYF.

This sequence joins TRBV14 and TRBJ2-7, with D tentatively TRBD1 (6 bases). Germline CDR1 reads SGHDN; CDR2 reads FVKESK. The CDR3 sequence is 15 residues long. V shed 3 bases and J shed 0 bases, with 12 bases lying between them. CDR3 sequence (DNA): TGTGCCAGCAGCCAGTGGGGGACAAACTCCTACGAGCAGTACTTC. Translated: CASSQWGTNSYEQYF.

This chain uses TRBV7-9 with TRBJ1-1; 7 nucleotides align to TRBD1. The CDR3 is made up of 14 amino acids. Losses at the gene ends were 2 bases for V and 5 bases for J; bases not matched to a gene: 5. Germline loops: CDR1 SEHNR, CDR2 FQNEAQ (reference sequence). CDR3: CASSLRGLETEAFF. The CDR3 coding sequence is TGTGCCAGCAGCTTAAGGGGGCTTGAGACTGAAGCTTTCTTT.

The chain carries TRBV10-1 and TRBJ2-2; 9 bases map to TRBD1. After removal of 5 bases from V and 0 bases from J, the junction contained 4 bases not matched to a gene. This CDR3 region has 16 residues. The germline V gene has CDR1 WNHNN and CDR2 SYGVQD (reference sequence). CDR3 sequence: CASSWGQGANTGELFF. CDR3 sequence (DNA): TGCGCCAGCAGTTGGGGACAGGGTGCGAACACCGGGGAGCTGTTTTTT.

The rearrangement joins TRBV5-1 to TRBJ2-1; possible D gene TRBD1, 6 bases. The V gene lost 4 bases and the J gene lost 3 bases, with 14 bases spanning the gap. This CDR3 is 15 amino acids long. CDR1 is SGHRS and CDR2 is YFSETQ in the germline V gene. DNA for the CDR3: TGCGCCAGCAGCCCCCGGACAGCCGGCTACAATGAGCAGTTCTTC. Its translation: CASSPRTAGYNEQFF.

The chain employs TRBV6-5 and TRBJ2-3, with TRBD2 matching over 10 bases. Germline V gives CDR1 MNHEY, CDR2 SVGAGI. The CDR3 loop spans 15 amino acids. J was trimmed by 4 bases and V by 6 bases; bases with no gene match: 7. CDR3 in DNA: TGTGCCAGCAGGAAAATAGCGGGGGGCGCAGATACGCAGTATTTT. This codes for CASRKIAGGADTQYF.

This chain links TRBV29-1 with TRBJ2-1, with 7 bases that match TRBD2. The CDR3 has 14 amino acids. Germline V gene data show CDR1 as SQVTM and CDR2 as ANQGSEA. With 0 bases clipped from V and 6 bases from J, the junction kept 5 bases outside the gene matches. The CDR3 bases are TGCAGCGTTGAAGAGGGGCTAGCGGTCAATGAGCAGTTCTTC. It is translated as CSVEEGLAVNEQFF.

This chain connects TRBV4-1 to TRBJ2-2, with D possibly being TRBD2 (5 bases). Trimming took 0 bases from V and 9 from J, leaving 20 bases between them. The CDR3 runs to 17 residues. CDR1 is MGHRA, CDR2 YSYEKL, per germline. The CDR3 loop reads CASSQEKGGGSRRELFF. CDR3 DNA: TGCGCCAGCAGCCAAGAGAAGGGTGGCGGGTCCCGGAGGGAGCTGTTTTTT.

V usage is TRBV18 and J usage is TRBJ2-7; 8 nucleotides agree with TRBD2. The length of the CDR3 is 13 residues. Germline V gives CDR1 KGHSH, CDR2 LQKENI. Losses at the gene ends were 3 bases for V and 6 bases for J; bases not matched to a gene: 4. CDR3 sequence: CASSPSGRGEQYF. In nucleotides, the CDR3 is TGTGCCAGCTCACCGAGCGGGAGAGGCGAGCAGTACTTC.

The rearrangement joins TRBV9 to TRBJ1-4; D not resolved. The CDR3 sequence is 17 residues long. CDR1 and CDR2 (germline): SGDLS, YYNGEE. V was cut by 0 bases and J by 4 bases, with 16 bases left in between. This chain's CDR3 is CASSVGASAFLNEKLFF. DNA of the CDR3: TGTGCCAGCAGCGTAGGGGCCTCCGCCTTTCTTAATGAAAAACTGTTTTTT.

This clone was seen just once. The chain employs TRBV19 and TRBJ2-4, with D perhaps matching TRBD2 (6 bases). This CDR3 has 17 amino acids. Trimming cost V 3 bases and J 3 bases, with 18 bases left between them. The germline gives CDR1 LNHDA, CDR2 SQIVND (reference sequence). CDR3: CASSIYGGGPIKNIQYF. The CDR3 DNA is TGTGCCAGTAGTATTTACGGGGGAGGCCCTATCAAAAACATTCAGTACTTC.

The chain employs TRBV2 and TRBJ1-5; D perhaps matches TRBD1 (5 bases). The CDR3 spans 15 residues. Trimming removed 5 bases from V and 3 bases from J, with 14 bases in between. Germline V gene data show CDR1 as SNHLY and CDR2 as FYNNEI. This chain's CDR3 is CASSSRGVVNQPQHF. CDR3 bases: TGTGCCAGCAGTTCCCGAGGGGTCGTCAATCAGCCCCAGCATTTT. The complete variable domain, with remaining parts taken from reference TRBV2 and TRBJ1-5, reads EPEVTQTPSHQVTQMGQEVILRCVPISNHLYFYWYRQILGQKVEFLVSFYNNEISEKSEIFDDQFSVERPDGSNFTLKIRSTKLEDSAMYFCASSSRGVVNQPQHFGDGTRLSIL.

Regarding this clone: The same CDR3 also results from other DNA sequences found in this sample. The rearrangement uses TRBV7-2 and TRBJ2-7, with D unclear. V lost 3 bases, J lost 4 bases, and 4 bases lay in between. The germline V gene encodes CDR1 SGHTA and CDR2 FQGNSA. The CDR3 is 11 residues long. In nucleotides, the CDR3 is TGTGCCAGCAGCTTGAGGTACGAGCAGTACTTC. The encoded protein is CASSLRYEQYF.

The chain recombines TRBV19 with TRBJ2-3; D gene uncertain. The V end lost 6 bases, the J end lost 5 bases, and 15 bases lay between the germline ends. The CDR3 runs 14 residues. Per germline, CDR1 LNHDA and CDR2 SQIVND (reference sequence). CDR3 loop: CASRDGSPIDTQYF. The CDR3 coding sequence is TGTGCCAGTAGGGACGGGTCTCCAATAGATACGCAGTATTTT.